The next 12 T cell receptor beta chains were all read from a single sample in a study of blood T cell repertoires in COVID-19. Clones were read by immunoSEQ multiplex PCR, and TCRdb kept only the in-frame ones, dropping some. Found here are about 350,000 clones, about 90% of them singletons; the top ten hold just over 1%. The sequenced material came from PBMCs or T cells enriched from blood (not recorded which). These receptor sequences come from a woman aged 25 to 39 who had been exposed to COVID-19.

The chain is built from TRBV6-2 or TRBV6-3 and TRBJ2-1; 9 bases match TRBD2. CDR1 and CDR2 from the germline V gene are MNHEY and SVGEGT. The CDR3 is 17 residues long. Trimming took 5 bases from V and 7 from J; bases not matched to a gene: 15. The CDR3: CASSRGASGVLGNEQFF. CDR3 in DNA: TGTGCCAGCAGTAGGGGGGCTAGCGGGGTGTTGGGGAATGAGCAGTTCTTC.

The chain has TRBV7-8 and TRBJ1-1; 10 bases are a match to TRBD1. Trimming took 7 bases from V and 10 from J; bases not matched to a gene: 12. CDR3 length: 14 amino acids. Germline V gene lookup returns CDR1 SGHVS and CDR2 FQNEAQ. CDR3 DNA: TGTGCCAGCACCCTAGACAGGGGGCTGATTGGAGCTTTCTTT. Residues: CASTLDRGLIGAFF. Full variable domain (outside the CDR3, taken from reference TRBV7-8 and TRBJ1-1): GAGVSQSPRYKVAKRGQDVALRCDPISGHVSLFWYQQALGQGPEFLTYFQNEAQLDKSGLPSDRFFAERPEGSVSTLKIQRTQQEDSAVYLCASTLDRGLIGAFFGQGTRLTVV.

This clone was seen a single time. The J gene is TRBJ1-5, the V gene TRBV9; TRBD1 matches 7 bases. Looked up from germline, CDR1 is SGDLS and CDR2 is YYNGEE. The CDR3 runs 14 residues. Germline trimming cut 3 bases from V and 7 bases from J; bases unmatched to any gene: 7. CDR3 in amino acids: CASSAQGQGQPQHF. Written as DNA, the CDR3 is TGTGCCAGCAGCGCACAGGGGCAAGGGCAGCCCCAGCATTTT.

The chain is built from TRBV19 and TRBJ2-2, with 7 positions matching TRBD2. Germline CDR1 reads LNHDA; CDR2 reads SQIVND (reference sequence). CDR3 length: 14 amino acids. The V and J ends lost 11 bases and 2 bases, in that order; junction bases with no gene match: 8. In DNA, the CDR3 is TGTGCCCTAAGGACTAGACATAACACCGGGGAGCTGTTTTTT. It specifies CALRTRHNTGELFF.

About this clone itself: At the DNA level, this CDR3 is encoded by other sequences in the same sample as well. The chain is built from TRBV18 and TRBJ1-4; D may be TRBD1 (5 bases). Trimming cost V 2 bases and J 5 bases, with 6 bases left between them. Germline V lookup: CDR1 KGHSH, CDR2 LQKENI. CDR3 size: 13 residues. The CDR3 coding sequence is TGTGCCAGCTCACCAGGACAAAATGAAAAACTGTTTTTT. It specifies CASSPGQNEKLFF. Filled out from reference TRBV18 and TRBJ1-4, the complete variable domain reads NAGVMQNPRHLVRRRGQEARLRCSPMKGHSHVYWYRQLPEEGLKFMVYLQKENIIDESGMPKERFSAEFPKEGPSILRIQQVVRGDSAAYFCASSPGQNEKLFFGSGTQLSVL.

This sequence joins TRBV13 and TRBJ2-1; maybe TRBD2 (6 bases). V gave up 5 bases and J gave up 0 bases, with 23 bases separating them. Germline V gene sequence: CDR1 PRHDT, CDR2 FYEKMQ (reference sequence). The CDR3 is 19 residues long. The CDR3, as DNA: TGTGCCAGCAGCCCACGTGAGACTAGTCCTACGAGCTCCTACAATGAGCAGTTCTTC. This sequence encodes CASSPRETSPTSSYNEQFF.

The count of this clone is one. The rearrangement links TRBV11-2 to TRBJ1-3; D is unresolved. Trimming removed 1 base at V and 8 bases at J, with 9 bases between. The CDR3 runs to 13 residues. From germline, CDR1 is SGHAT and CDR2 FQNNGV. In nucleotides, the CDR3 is TGTGCCAGCAGCTTAGTCTCTCGGGACACCATATATTTT. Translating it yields CASSLVSRDTIYF. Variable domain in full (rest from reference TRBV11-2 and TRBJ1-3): EAGVAQSPRYKIIEKRQSVAFWCNPISGHATLYWYQQILGQGPKLLIQFQNNGVVDDSQLPKDRFSAERLKGVDSTLKIQPAKLEDSAVYLCASSLVSRDTIYFGEGSWLTVV.

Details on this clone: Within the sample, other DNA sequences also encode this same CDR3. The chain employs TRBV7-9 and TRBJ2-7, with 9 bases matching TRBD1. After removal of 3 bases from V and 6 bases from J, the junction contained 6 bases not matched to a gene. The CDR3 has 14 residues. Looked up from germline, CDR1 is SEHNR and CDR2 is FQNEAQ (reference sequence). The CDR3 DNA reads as TGTGCCAGCAGCTTCTCACAGGGGGCATCCGAGCAGTACTTC. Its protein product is CASSFSQGASEQYF.

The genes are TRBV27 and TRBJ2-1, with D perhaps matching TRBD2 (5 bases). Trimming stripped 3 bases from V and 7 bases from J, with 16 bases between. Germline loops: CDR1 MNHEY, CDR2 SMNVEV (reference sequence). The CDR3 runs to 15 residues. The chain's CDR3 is CASSFLLAWRNEQFF. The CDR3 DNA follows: TGTGCCAGCAGTTTCCTGTTAGCGTGGAGGAATGAGCAGTTCTTC.

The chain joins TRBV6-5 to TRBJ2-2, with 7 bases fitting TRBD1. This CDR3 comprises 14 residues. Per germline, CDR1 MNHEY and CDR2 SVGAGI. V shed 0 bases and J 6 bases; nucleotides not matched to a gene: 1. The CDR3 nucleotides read TGTGCCAGCAGTTACTCACAGGGGTCCGGGGAGCTGTTTTTT. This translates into CASSYSQGSGELFF.

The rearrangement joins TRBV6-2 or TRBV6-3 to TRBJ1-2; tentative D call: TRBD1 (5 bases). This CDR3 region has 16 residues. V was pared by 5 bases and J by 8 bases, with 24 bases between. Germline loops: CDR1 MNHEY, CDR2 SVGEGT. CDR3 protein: CASSRRDSWAGKGYTF. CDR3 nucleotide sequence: TGTGCCAGCAGTCGCAGGGACTCCTGGGCGGGAAAAGGCTACACCTTC.

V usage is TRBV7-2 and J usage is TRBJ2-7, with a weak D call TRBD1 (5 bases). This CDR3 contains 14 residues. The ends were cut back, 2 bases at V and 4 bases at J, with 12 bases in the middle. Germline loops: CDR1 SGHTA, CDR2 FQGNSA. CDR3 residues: CASSLLGAQYEQYF. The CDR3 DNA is TGTGCCAGCAGCTTACTTGGGGCCCAGTACGAGCAGTACTTC.